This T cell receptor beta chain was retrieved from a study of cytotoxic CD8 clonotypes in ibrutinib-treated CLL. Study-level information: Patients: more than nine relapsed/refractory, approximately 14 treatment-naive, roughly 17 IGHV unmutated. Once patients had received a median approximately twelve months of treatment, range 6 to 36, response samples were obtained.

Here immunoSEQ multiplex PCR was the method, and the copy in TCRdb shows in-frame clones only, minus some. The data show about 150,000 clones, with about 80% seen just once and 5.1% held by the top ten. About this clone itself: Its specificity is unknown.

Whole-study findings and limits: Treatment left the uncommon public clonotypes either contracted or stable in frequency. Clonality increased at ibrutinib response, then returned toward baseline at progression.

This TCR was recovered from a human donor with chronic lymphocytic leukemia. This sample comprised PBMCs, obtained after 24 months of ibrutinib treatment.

The CDR3 reads CASSGGGMGVSPLHF. Here the CDR3 DNA reads TGTGCCAGCAGTGGTGGGGGAATGGGGGTTTCACCCCTCCACTTT. The chain has TRBV2 and TRBJ1-6; possibly TRBD1 for D (5 bases). This CDR3 has 15 amino acids. The germline CDR1 and CDR2 sequences are SNHLY and FYNNEI. V lost 4 bases and J lost 9, with 16 bases in between.